The text below deals with one TCR beta chain. Its ends do not fully match the called genes, so a read error is possible. This entry belongs to a study of tumor-infiltrating lymphocytes in primary liver carcinoma. On the study more broadly: The cohort included men and women aged 30 to 69 years. Tumor stage was T1-T3 N0M0, and tumor size was about 4 to 11 cm across.

The length of the CDR3 is 12 residues. Per germline, CDR1 SGHNT and CDR2 YENEEA. Germline DNA was also extracted, while the blood RNA originated from unsorted whole blood. A primer in the constant region served to generate TCR beta cDNA from 450 to 600 ng of total RNA. Generation of the TCR beta libraries relied on three nested multiplex PCR rounds using slightly modified ARM-PCR. Both of the initial two PCR rounds ran for approximately 11 cycles and employed TRBV1-TRBV30 forward primers alongside a C-beta reverse primer. TCRdb re-called the multiplex PCR reads with MiXCR, one entry per CDR3 protein. The top ten clones hold approximately 6.5% of a sample with about 210,000 distinct CDR3 sequences, less than 65% of them seen once.

Sequenced: peripheral blood. The chain couples TRBV11-3 to TRBJ2-2, with a tentative D call TRBD1 (5 bases). The sequence was collected from a woman aged 60 to 75 with primary liver carcinoma and hepatitis B virus infection. In DNA form, the CDR3 reads TGTGCCTCCGCGGTGGACACCTGGGAACTGTTTTTT. It specifies CASAVDTWELFF. Combining the CDR3 with reference TRBV11-3 and TRBJ2-2 gives the whole variable domain EAGVVQSPRYKIIEKKQPVAFWCNPISGHNTLYWYLQNLGQGPELLIRYENEEAVDDSQLPKDRFSAERLKGVDSTLKIQPAELGDSAVYLCASAVDTWELFFGEGSRLTVL.